This T cell receptor (beta chain) was recovered during a study of beta chain features in type 1 diabetes (dated by TCRdb to 2017 to 2018). With respect to the entire study: Patients and healthy donors did not differ in mean age, gender distribution, total cell number or subset yield. A total of around 100 million sorted cells were examined across all samples, and RNA yield correlated strongly with the number of cells per subset. In the study, recently diagnosed type 1 diabetes patients and matched healthy donors were compared on the TCRB repertoires of their sorted circulating CD4+ T cell subsets. Naive and central memory subsets were obtained from all 30 or so donors, but regulatory and stem cell-like memory subsets were isolated from only 8 patients and roughly 8 healthy donors. Results and caveats for the whole study, not just this receptor: A moderate but significant shortening of TCRB CDR3 length was observed in type 1 diabetes patients in all four CD4+ subsets. Patients with type 1 diabetes made fewer insertions and deleted more nucleotides at VDJ recombination sites, implying thymic rearrangement abnormalities. Because cDNA rather than genomic DNA was sequenced, highly expressing activated cells could have been over-represented, although no difference in activation and CD3 levels was found between groups. Because small numbers of individuals were included in the HLA sub-analyses, any influence of HLA type on TCRB rearrangement was left unresolved. Naive, central memory and regulatory TCRB repertoires appeared more similar among patients than among healthy donors. PCR may preferentially amplify shorter templates, but because patient and control samples were amplified and corrected together, any resulting skew would affect both groups equally.

All of the isolated RNA was reverse transcribed with the High Capacity cDNA Reverse Transcription Kit, so expressed TCRB transcripts were sequenced. Naive, central memory and regulatory T cell samples underwent deep immunoSEQ sequencing, averaging around 4 million total reads per sample. Sorted cells were lysed in RLT buffer, and RNA was extracted using DNase-treated RNeasy Micro or Mini kits according to cell number. Each cell subset was processed separately to prevent cross-contamination, with patient and healthy donor samples processed together. TCRB sequences were amplified from cDNA with the immunoSEQ multiplex PCR, producing 87-bp fragments spanning the CDR3 region. The amplicons were sequenced using the Illumina HiSeq platform. The original methods were these. Synthetic template baselines were used to correct PCR bias computationally, reads within Hamming distance 2 were collapsed together, and singletons that could not be merged were discarded. Reads were aligned to IMGT to assign V, D and J genes, CDR3 length, and insertions or deletions at six rearrangement sites. Clonotype counts were normalized to sorted cell number within each subset before computing true diversity and Gini coefficients with the tcR R package. The overlap coefficient, calculated on TCRB nucleotide sequences, was used to quantify repertoire sharing. Here the immuneACCESS table is served through TCRdb, limited to in-frame sequences with V and J called. Missing clones are a known gap in these copies; in checked studies unresolved V genes cover under half, and the rest lacks a known reason. V, J and clone size reflect that table, while D and trimming were determined from the DNA. Recorded for this sample are fewer than 350,000 clones; around 7.8% of them occurred a single time. The ten largest account for approximately 0.99% of the sample.

V is cut by 5 bases and J by 8 bases, and the space between the germline ends is 15 bases. From the cysteine up to the phenylalanine, the CDR3 has a length of 13 residues. Just CDR3 DNA is preserved here, 39 bases in frame from base 1. The CDR1 and CDR2 encoded by the germline V gene are MDHEN and SYDVKM. From each donor, a single peripheral blood sample of 100 to 150 mL on average was drawn into heparinised tubes. A BD FACSAria II was used to sort naive, central memory, regulatory and stem cell-like memory CD4+ T cells with a panel that included CD45RO, CCR7, CD25, CD127, CD95 and CD27. Purity was above 95% for every sorted population. Right away, PBMCs were isolated by Lymphoprep density gradient centrifugation and were stained directly, with no culture step. To minimize batch effects, samples were stained and sorted in pairs, one healthy donor with one patient per experiment. This clone was recorded at least ten times. Its antigen remains undetermined. Base qualities were left out, and no much larger clone turns up one base away.

This chain joins TRBV28 to TRBJ1-2; the D gene is perhaps TRBD1, from 5 matching bases. Sequenced material: central memory CD4+ T cells from blood. The clonotype comes from a woman younger than 30 in good health. At the DNA level, the sequence is TGTGCCAGCAGTACAGGACGGCTCCGGGGCTACACCTTC. This yields the protein CASSTGRLRGYTF.